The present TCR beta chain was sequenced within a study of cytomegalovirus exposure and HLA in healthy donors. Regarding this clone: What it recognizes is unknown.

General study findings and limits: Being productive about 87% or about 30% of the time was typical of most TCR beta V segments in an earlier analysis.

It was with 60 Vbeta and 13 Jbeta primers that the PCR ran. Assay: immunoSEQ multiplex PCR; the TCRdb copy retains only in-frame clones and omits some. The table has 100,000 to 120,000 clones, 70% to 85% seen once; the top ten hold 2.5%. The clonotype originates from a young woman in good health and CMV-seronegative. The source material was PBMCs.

The CDR3: CASSRTGVAGNYGYTF. DNA for the CDR3: TGTGCCAGTAGTAGGACAGGGGTGGCTGGTAACTATGGCTACACCTTC. This chain joins TRBV19 and TRBJ1-2; TRBD1 matches at 9 bases. The J segment lost 1 base and the V segment lost 4 bases, leaving 7 bases of the junction unmatched. Germline CDR1 and CDR2: LNHDA and SQIVND (reference sequence). The CDR3 sequence is 16 residues long.